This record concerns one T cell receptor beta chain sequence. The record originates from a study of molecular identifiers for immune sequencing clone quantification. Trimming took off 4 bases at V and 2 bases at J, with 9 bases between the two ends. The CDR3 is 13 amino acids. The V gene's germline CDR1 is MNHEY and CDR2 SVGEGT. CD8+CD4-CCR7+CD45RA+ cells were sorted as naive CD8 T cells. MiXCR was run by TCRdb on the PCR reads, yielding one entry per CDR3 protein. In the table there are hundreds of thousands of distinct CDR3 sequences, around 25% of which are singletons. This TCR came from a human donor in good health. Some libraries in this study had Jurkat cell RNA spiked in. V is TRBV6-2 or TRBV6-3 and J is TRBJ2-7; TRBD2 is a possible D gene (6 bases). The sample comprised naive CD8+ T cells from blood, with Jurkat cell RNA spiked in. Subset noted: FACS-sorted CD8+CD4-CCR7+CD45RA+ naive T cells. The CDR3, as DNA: TGTGCCAGCAGTTGGGGGGAACCCTACGAGCAGTACTTC. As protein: CASSWGEPYEQYF.